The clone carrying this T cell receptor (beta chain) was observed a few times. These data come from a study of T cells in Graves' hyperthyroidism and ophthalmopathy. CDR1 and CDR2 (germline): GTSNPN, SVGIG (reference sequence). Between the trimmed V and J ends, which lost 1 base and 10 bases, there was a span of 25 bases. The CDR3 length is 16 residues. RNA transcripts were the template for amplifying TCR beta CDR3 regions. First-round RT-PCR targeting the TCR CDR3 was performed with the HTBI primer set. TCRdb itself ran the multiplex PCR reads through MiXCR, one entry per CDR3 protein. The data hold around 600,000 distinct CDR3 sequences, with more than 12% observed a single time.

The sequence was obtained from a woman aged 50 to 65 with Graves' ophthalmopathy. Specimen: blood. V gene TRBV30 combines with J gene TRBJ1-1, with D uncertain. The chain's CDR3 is CAWSASAINQYWRAFF. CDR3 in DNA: TGTGCCTGGAGTGCTTCGGCCATTAATCAATATTGGAGAGCTTTCTTT.